Following are 25 T cell receptor beta chains from one sample sequenced in a study of T-cell memory formation after mild COVID-19. TCRdb re-analysed the 5' RACE reads in MiXCR, keeping a single row per CDR3 protein. The sample lists more than 400,000 distinct CDR3 sequences, 15% to 20% occurring once. Sequencing was carried out using PBMCs or a T cell subset sorted from them (not recorded which). The receptor set was obtained from an adult woman who had mild COVID-19 (a few samples of this study predate the infection). Cell type and time point are not known.

This clonotype turned up a few times. This chain links TRBV12-3 or TRBV12-4 with TRBJ2-3; TRBD2 is a possible D gene (5 bases). The CDR3 contains 14 residues. Trimming cost V 3 bases and J 5 bases, with 12 bases left between them. CDR3: CASSFAASLDTQYF. In nucleotides, the CDR3 is TGTGCCAGCAGTTTTGCGGCTAGCCTAGATACGCAGTATTTT.

This clonotype appeared a few times. This sequence joins TRBV4-3 and TRBJ2-1, with 10 bases aligning to TRBD2. V shed 1 base and J 5 bases; nucleotides not matched to a gene: 8. From germline, CDR1 is LGHNA and CDR2 YSLEER. The CDR3 loop spans 17 amino acids. The CDR3 DNA reads as TGCGCCAGCAGCCAAGTTTTAGAGCGGGAGGGCGACAATGAGCAGTTCTTC. It translates to CASSQVLEREGDNEQFF.

The chain carries TRBV30 and TRBJ2-5; D is ambiguous. V lost 4 bases, J lost 2 bases, and 14 bases lay in between. CDR1 is GTSNPN and CDR2 is SVGIG in the germline V gene (reference sequence). This CDR3 has 14 residues. CDR3 in amino acids: CAWTSTSLQETQYF. CDR3 nucleotides: TGTGCCTGGACTTCGACATCTCTGCAAGAGACCCAGTACTTC.

V and J are TRBV4-1 and TRBJ2-4; D unclear. The CDR3 has 20 amino acids. V was clipped by 0 bases and J by 0 bases, with 21 bases between them. Germline lookup yields CDR1 MGHRA and CDR2 YSYEKL. CDR3 loop: CASSQEGAAGRRIAKNIQYF. CDR3 nucleotide sequence: TGCGCCAGCAGCCAAGAGGGTGCGGCAGGACGAAGGATAGCCAAAAACATTCAGTACTTC.

The chain recombines TRBV25-1 with TRBJ1-2, with 11 nucleotides matching TRBD1. The germline gives CDR1 MGHDK, CDR2 SYGVNS. This CDR3 has 14 residues. The ends lost 2 bases at V and 8 bases at J; junction bases unmatched: 4. Here the CDR3 DNA reads TGTGCCAGCAGTGAAGGACAGGGGGCCCGAGGCTACACCTTC. It encodes CASSEGQGARGYTF.

In this sample, this clonotype turned up many times. The chain employs TRBV12-3 or TRBV12-4 and TRBJ1-6, with D perhaps matching TRBD1 (5 bases). Trimming took 3 bases from V and 8 from J, leaving 14 bases between them. The CDR3 is made up of 15 amino acids. In DNA form, the CDR3 reads TGTGCCAGCAGTTTTGGACAACCGAAGGATTCACCCCTCCACTTT. Translated: CASSFGQPKDSPLHF.

The chain combines TRBV19 with TRBJ2-5; D may be TRBD2 (6 bases). The CDR3 has 13 amino acids. Germline assignment: CDR1 LNHDA and CDR2 SQIVND (reference sequence). V was trimmed by 5 bases and J by 4 bases, leaving 11 bases between them. CDR3 bases: TGTGCCAGTAGTCGACCCGGGGGAGAGACCCAGTACTTC. Its protein product is CASSRPGGETQYF.

DNA of the CDR3: TGTGCCAGCAGCCAACCGGGACAGGGGGCGCCTGGCTACACCTTC. Amino acids: CASSQPGQGAPGYTF. The chain employs TRBV7-2 and TRBJ1-2; 12 bases align to TRBD1. Per germline, CDR1 SGHTA and CDR2 FQGNSA. Germline trimming cut 5 bases from V and 7 bases from J; bases unmatched to any gene: 8. CDR3 size: 15 residues.

This clonotype showed up just a few times. V and J are TRBV7-6 and TRBJ2-1, with D maybe TRBD2 (6 bases). The ends were cut back, 5 bases at V and 7 bases at J, with 12 bases in the middle. Germline CDR1 and CDR2: SGHVS and FNYEAQ. This CDR3 region has 13 residues. CDR3 DNA: TGTGCCAGCAGCCGCGGCGGGGTGAATGAGCAGTTCTTC. This codes for CASSRGGVNEQFF.

In its sample, this clonotype was seen many times. The chain is built from TRBV12-3 or TRBV12-4 and TRBJ2-1, with TRBD2 identical over 9 bases. This CDR3 has 16 amino acids. V was clipped by 3 bases and J by 5 bases; unmatched bases: 8. The CDR3 DNA reads TGTGCCAGCAGTTTGGGGCTAGCGGGATACCACAATGAGCAGTTCTTC. Translation: CASSLGLAGYHNEQFF.

This clonotype was counted a few times. The gene calls are TRBV7-8 and TRBJ2-5; D is possibly TRBD1 or TRBD2 (5 bases each). V lost 5 bases and J lost 7, with 20 bases in between. The germline V gene encodes CDR1 SGHVS and CDR2 FQNEAQ. This CDR3 has 15 residues. This CDR3 reads CASSTMGPALGTQYF. The CDR3 coding sequence is TGTGCCAGCAGCACGATGGGACCCGCCCTAGGGACCCAGTACTTC.

The chain uses TRBV7-9 and TRBJ1-1; 9 positions agree with TRBD1. With V trimmed by 5 bases and J by 2 bases, 12 bases remained unmatched. Per germline, CDR1 SEHNR and CDR2 FQNEAQ (reference sequence). This CDR3 spans 17 amino acids. The CDR3 nucleotides are TGTGCCAGCAGCCCGCTGGGACAGGGAGGATTAAACACTGAAGCTTTCTTT. Its protein is CASSPLGQGGLNTEAFF. Combining the CDR3 with reference TRBV7-9 and TRBJ1-1 gives the whole variable domain DTGVSQNPRHKITKRGQNVTFRCDPISEHNRLYWYRQTLGQGPEFLTYFQNEAQLEKSRLLSDRFSAERPKGSFSTLEIQRTEQGDSAMYLCASSPLGQGGLNTEAFFGQGTRLTVV.

The chain recombines TRBV9 with TRBJ2-7, with 13 bases lining up with TRBD2. This CDR3 has 15 residues. CDR1 SGDLS and CDR2 YYNGEE come from the germline V gene. V gave up 5 bases and J gave up 3 bases; unmatched junction bases: 5. The CDR3, as DNA: TGTGCCAGCAGTCCCACTAGCGGGAGGGGCTACGAGCAGTACTTC. Translating gives CASSPTSGRGYEQYF.

This clonotype was found a few times. The chain employs TRBV7-2 and TRBJ2-2; no definite D call. The CDR3 is 16 amino acids. The germline CDR1 and CDR2 sequences are SGHTA and FQGNSA. The V end lost 5 bases, the J end lost 5 bases, and 18 bases lay between the germline ends. In DNA, the CDR3 is TGTGCCAGCAGCCCTCCCCCCCCAGTAGGAACCGGGGAGCTGTTTTTT. Protein product: CASSPPPPVGTGELFF. The full variable domain, in which reference TRBV7-2 and TRBJ2-2 provide the parts outside the CDR3, is GAGVSQSPSNKVTEKGKDVELRCDPISGHTALYWYRQSLGQGLEFLIYFQGNSAPDKSGLPSDRFSAERTGGSVSTLTIQRTQQEDSAVYLCASSPPPPVGTGELFFGEGSRLTVL.

This clonotype was observed at least ten times. CDR3 DNA sequence: TGCAGCGTTGAATGGGCAGGGTCAATGGCGCAGTATTTT. Its translation: CSVEWAGSMAQYF. The rearrangement links TRBV29-1 to TRBJ2-3, with a tentative D call TRBD1 (5 bases). Trimming removed 2 bases from V and 10 bases from J, with 16 bases in between. This CDR3 spans 13 amino acids. Germline loops: CDR1 SQVTM, CDR2 ANQGSEA.

The rearrangement links TRBV6-5 to TRBJ2-3; maybe TRBD2 (7 bases). This CDR3 has 17 amino acids. V was clipped by 6 bases and J by 1 base, with 20 bases between them. Looked up from germline, CDR1 is MNHEY and CDR2 is SVGAGI. CDR3 coding DNA: TGTGCCAGCAGAGTGATGGGGGGGGCCCCCCGCACAGATACGCAGTATTTT. Protein sequence: CASRVMGGAPRTDTQYF.

This clonotype has more than one count but fewer than ten. This chain uses TRBV6-6 with TRBJ1-3; no clear D. Germline V gives CDR1 MNHNY, CDR2 SVGAGI (reference sequence). The CDR3 runs to 11 residues. V lost 9 bases, J lost 1 base, and 4 bases lay in between. CDR3 in amino acids: CASLSGNTIYF. The CDR3 DNA reads TGTGCCAGTCTGTCTGGAAACACCATATATTTT.

The chain uses TRBV7-3 and TRBJ1-2, with D perhaps TRBD1 (5 bases). V was cut by 5 bases and J by 4 bases, with 14 bases left in between. This CDR3 contains 14 residues. Per germline, CDR1 SGHTA and CDR2 FQGTGA. The CDR3 sequence: CASSPSPGTYGYTF. DNA for the CDR3: TGTGCCAGCAGCCCTTCTCCAGGGACCTATGGCTACACCTTC.

The gene calls are TRBV20-1 and TRBJ2-5; D assignment may be TRBD1 or TRBD2 (5 bases each). The tail of the sequence fits TRBJ2-7 better, so the J call may be wrong. Germline lookup yields CDR1 DFQATT and CDR2 SNEGSKA (reference sequence). The CDR3 spans 14 residues. As DNA, the CDR3 is TGCAGTGCTAGAGATGAGGGCAGGGACTACGAGCAGTACTTC. Translated, it gives CSARDEGRDYEQYF.

There are a few counts of this clonotype. The rearrangement uses TRBV12-3 or TRBV12-4 and TRBJ1-2, with TRBD1 identical over 9 bases. The CDR3 is 15 amino acids. J was trimmed by 5 bases and V by 6 bases; bases with no gene match: 10. CDR3 nucleotide sequence: TGTGCCAGCAGCCTCCGCCGGGACAGGGCTTATGGCTACACCTTC. Protein sequence: CASSLRRDRAYGYTF.

A few counts support this clonotype. This sequence joins TRBV12-3 or TRBV12-4 and TRBJ1-6; a weak D match, TRBD1 (5 bases). This CDR3 spans 14 amino acids. V was cut by 7 bases and J by 13 bases, with 20 bases left in between. The CDR3 nucleotides read TGTGCCAGCACCCTACGGGGCGGCAGTATTCCCCTCCACTTT. Protein sequence: CASTLRGGSIPLHF.

The gene calls are TRBV5-1 and TRBJ2-7, with D possibly matching TRBD1 (5 bases). Germline CDR1 and CDR2: SGHRS and YFSETQ. V was pared by 2 bases and J by 2 bases, with 17 bases between. This CDR3 contains 16 residues. CDR3 residues: CASSLATVDMTYEQYF. In nucleotides, the CDR3 is TGCGCCAGCAGCTTAGCGACAGTGGACATGACCTACGAGCAGTACTTC.

V gene TRBV7-6 combines with J gene TRBJ2-1; 9 bases are a match to TRBD2. The V segment lost 1 base and the J segment 3 bases; nucleotides outside the gene matches: 7. Germline CDR1 is SGHVS and CDR2 is FNYEAQ. The CDR3 totals 17 residues. Written as DNA, the CDR3 is TGTGCCAGCAGCTTAGATCGGTTAGCGGGGGTCTACAATGAGCAGTTCTTC. It is translated as CASSLDRLAGVYNEQFF.

This clonotype was observed a handful of times. This sequence joins TRBV9 and TRBJ1-2, with D uncertain. This CDR3 spans 11 amino acids. Germline values: CDR1 SGDLS, CDR2 YYNGEE. With 3 bases removed from V and 7 bases from J, the gap between germline ends came to 7 bases. The CDR3 loop reads CASSGFGGYTF. The CDR3 coding sequence is TGTGCCAGCAGCGGATTTGGTGGCTACACCTTC.

Note on this clonotype: Mismatch with germline at one junction end may stem from a read error. The chain employs TRBV7-9 and TRBJ1-4; possible D gene TRBD1, 5 bases. Germline-derived CDR1 and CDR2 are SEHNR and FQNEAQ (reference sequence). CDR3 size: 12 residues. CDR3 DNA: TGTGCCAGCAGCTTAAGCGGGGACCCCGTTCATTTT. Its protein product is CASSLSGDPVHF.